Listed below are T cell receptor beta chains from one sample, sequenced in a study of identical twins. From the 5' RACE reads, TCRdb called clonotypes with MiXCR, one entry per CDR3 protein. Seen here are 250,000 or so distinct CDR3 sequences, approximately 8.6% observed once, and the top ten hold less than 4%. Separately, the same data were catalogued under a study of yellow fever vaccine responses in identical twins.

The sequenced material came from CD8+ T cells sorted from blood. The receptors stem from a woman aged 18-29 years in good health. Each CDR3 is given with its conserved first and last residue. A D gene is named only where the DNA matches it firmly. Clone size appears in some rows only: once, few, many, or a class for an expanded clone.

TRBV6-2/TRBV6-3	TRBJ1-2	NA	few	TGTGCCAGCAGTCCGCTGGGAGGAAGAGGATATGGCTACACCTTC	CASSPLGGRGYGYTF
TRBV10-2	TRBJ2-7	TRBD2	few	TGCGCCAGCAGTGACATACTAGCGGGAGTGGCCGAGCAGTACTTC	CASSDILAGVAEQYF
TRBV4-1	TRBJ2-1	TRBD2	NA	TGCGCCAGCAGCCAAAGCAGCGAGCGGGAGGTTGATAAGCAGTTCTTC	CASSQSSEREVDKQFF
TRBV27	TRBJ1-4	TRBD1	NA	TGTGCCAGCAGTTCCACCCTCGGTGGGACAGGGGCTTTTGCAACTAATGAAAAACTGTTTTTT	CASSSTLGGTGAFATNEKLFF
TRBV7-2	TRBJ2-2	TRBD2	few	TGTGCCAGCAGCTTACTGCCTAGCGGGAGTTTGGCCGGGGAGCTGTTTTTT	CASSLLPSGSLAGELFF
TRBV15	TRBJ2-3	TRBD1	many	TGTGCCACCAGCAGAGATGGAACAGGGGACACTAGCACAGATACGCAGTATTTT	CATSRDGTGDTSTDTQYF
TRBV14	TRBJ2-7	TRBD2	NA	TGTGCCAGCAGCCAAGGTTTCGGAGCGGGGTTATACGAGCAGTACTTC	CASSQGFGAGLYEQYF
TRBV7-8	TRBJ1-5	NA	many	TGTGCCAGCAGCCAAACCACAGGGTATGGTCAGCCCCAGCATTTT	CASSQTTGYGQPQHF
TRBV30	TRBJ2-2	NA	few	TGTGCCTGCCTGATTTTTCCCGGGGAGCTGTTTTTT	CACLIFPGELFF
TRBV27	TRBJ2-3	TRBD2	few	TGTGCCAGCAGTTTATTCGCGGGAGTCTCAGATACGCAGTATTTT	CASSLFAGVSDTQYF
TRBV2	TRBJ1-1	TRBD1	NA	TGTGCCAGCAGGGACAGGGTTGCTGAAGCTTTCTTT	CASRDRVAEAFF
TRBV5-6	TRBJ2-7	NA	NA	TGTGCCAGCAGCTTACTTTCTCGAATTCCGTACGAGCAGTACTTC	CASSLLSRIPYEQYF
TRBV12-3/TRBV12-4	TRBJ2-1	NA	many	TGTGCCAGCAGTTTAGTGGGAGAGGGCGATGAGCAGTTCTTC	CASSLVGEGDEQFF
TRBV6-2/TRBV6-3	TRBJ2-7	NA	NA	TGTGCCAGCGGCGGGGTAGCTAATACTAAGATGATCTACGAGCAGTACTTC	CASGGVANTKMIYEQYF
TRBV7-9	TRBJ2-7	NA	many	TGTGCCAGCAGCGGCGTCGACGAGCAGTACTTC	CASSGVDEQYF
TRBV7-2	TRBJ1-5	NA	many	TGTGCCAGCGACGAGCTGGGACTCTATCAGCCCCAGCATTTT	CASDELGLYQPQHF
TRBV9	TRBJ2-2	TRBD2	NA	TGTGCCAGCAGCGTAGCTACAAGTGGGAGGCTAGCGGGGAACACCGGGGAGCTGTTTTTT	CASSVATSGRLAGNTGELFF
TRBV28	TRBJ2-7	NA	many	TGTGCCAGCAGTACAGCGGATAAAGGCTACGAGCAGTACTTC	CASSTADKGYEQYF
TRBV7-2	TRBJ2-7	NA	few	TGTGCCAGCAGCTTAGAAGGCCCCTCAGAGCAGTACTTC	CASSLEGPSEQYF
TRBV5-6	TRBJ1-1	NA	NA	TGTGCCAGCAGCTTCAGACACATGTTGAACACTGAAGCTTTCTTT	CASSFRHMLNTEAFF
TRBV3-1	TRBJ2-7	NA	NA	TGTGCCAGCAGCCAAGAAGGGCCCGGGGAGCAGTACTTC	CASSQEGPGEQYF
TRBV7-6	TRBJ2-7	NA	NA	TGTGCCAGCAGCTCGGTAGTTGACGCCCCCTACGAGCAGTACTTC	CASSSVVDAPYEQYF
TRBV27	TRBJ1-5	NA	many	TGTGCCAGCAGTTTATCGGCATCGGGGGTCGGGCAGCCCCAGCATTTT	CASSLSASGVGQPQHF
TRBV12-3/TRBV12-4	TRBJ2-1	NA	few	TGTGCCAGCAGTTTACTAACCTATAGTGATTCGGATGAGCAGTTCTTC	CASSLLTYSDSDEQFF
TRBV6-5	TRBJ2-1	NA	NA	TGTGCCAGCTGTTACTCGAGCCTGCTCCTCAATGAGCAGTTCTTC	CASCYSSLLLNEQFF
TRBV4-1	TRBJ2-5	NA	NA	TGCGCCAGCAGCCAATTGGGTGGAGAGACCCATTACTTC	CASSQLGGETHYF
TRBV7-2	TRBJ2-1	TRBD2	NA	TGTGCCAGCATCCGCGCGGGGGGGAATGAGCAGTTCTTC	CASIRAGGNEQFF
TRBV27	TRBJ2-7	NA	many	TGTGCCAGCAGTTTCGGTCTAGCTGGAGAGCAGTACTTC	CASSFGLAGEQYF
TRBV5-1	TRBJ1-2	TRBD1	NA	TGCGCCAGCAGCGGCATATCAGGGGGAATCGATGGCTACACCTTC	CASSGISGGIDGYTF
TRBV20-1	TRBJ1-2	NA	few	TGCAGTGCATTAAGGACGGAGAACTATGGCTACACCTTC	CSALRTENYGYTF
TRBV12-3/TRBV12-4	TRBJ2-2	NA	NA	TGTGCCAGCAGTTTGCAGGAGCAGAACACCGGGGAGCTGTTTTTT	CASSLQEQNTGELFF
TRBV10-3	TRBJ2-7	NA	few	TGTGCCATACATCCCAAAACAGGGTCCTACGAGCAGTACTTC	CAIHPKTGSYEQYF
TRBV7-8	TRBJ2-5	TRBD2	few	TGTGCCAGCAGCTGGGGTCCGGGACTAGTGGGGGAGACCCAGTACTTC	CASSWGPGLVGETQYF
TRBV4-1	TRBJ2-5	TRBD1	few	TGCGCCAGCAGCCTTAGGATGGACAGGGCAGAGGGAGAGACCCAGTACTTC	CASSLRMDRAEGETQYF
TRBV3-1	TRBJ1-5	NA	few	TGTGCCAGCAGCCGCGACAGAAAGCCGTTCTATAGCAATCAGCCCCAGCATTTT	CASSRDRKPFYSNQPQHF
TRBV6-5	TRBJ2-2	NA	many	TGTGCCAGCAGTTCTCGGGACTTCAACACCGGGGAGCTGTTTTTT	CASSSRDFNTGELFF
TRBV5-6	TRBJ2-1	NA	few	TGTGCCAGCAGTCCGGGGGTAATAGCGGCTCATGAGCAGTTCTTC	CASSPGVIAAHEQFF
TRBV11-2	TRBJ2-7	NA	few	TGTGCCAGCAGCCTCCACTTGGAGGTCCCGTACGAGCAGTACTTC	CASSLHLEVPYEQYF
TRBV29-1	TRBJ1-2	TRBD1	NA	TGCAGCGTTGTAAAGGCAGGGGGGTATGGCTACACCTTC	CSVVKAGGYGYTF
TRBV9	TRBJ2-5	TRBD2	NA	TGTGCCAGCACCAAAGAAGGGACTAGCCTTCAGACCCAGTACTTC	CASTKEGTSLQTQYF
TRBV6-2/TRBV6-3	TRBJ2-4	NA	few	TGTGCCAGCAGTGGAGGGACAGCGAACATTCAGTACTTC	CASSGGTANIQYF
TRBV12-3/TRBV12-4	TRBJ1-2	NA	many	TGTGCCAGCAGTTTACTCCGCGGGGGGGCGGAGAACTATGGCTACACCTTC	CASSLLRGGAENYGYTF
TRBV2	TRBJ2-1	TRBD2	few	TGTGCCAGTCCCCTCCCGAGCGGGAGCTCCTACAATGAGCAGTTCTTC	CASPLPSGSSYNEQFF
TRBV12-3/TRBV12-4	TRBJ2-5	NA	many	TGTGCCAGCAGTTTAGCGGACGGGGGGCAGTTAACCCAGTACTTC	CASSLADGGQLTQYF
TRBV5-1	TRBJ2-1	NA	few	TGCGCCAGCAGGGAGGGGGCGAATTACAATGAGCAGTTCTTC	CASREGANYNEQFF
TRBV6-2/TRBV6-3	TRBJ2-2	NA	once	TGTGCCAGCAGTCTCCCGGACGGGAACACCGGGGAGCTGTTTTTT	CASSLPDGNTGELFF
TRBV4-2	TRBJ2-5	TRBD2	many	TGTGCCAGCAGCCAGCAAGGACCGGGACTAGCGGGAGAAGGGACCCAGTACTTC	CASSQQGPGLAGEGTQYF
TRBV21-1	TRBJ2-1	NA	many	TGTGCCAGCAGCAAATCTCAGCGTAGCTCCTACAATGAGCAGTTCTTC	CASSKSQRSSYNEQFF
TRBV4-3	TRBJ2-7	NA	many	TGCGCCAGCAGCCAAGATTGGGCTGGGTCCTACGAGCAGTACTTC	CASSQDWAGSYEQYF
TRBV4-3	TRBJ2-3	NA	few	TGCGCCAGCAGCCAAGATCCCCCCGGTCGGGACACAGATACGCAGTATTTT	CASSQDPPGRDTDTQYF
TRBV13	TRBJ2-7	TRBD1	few	TGTGCCAGCGGACAGGGAGTCGAGCAGTACTTC	CASGQGVEQYF
TRBV5-6	TRBJ2-7	TRBD2	NA	TGTGCCAGCAGCCCACTAACTAGCGGGGGCTCCTACGAGCAGTACTTC	CASSPLTSGGSYEQYF
TRBV27	TRBJ2-1	NA	many	TGTGCCAGCAGTTTATCCCCCCAGCACAACTCCTACAATGAGCAGTTCTTC	CASSLSPQHNSYNEQFF
TRBV29-1	TRBJ2-1	NA	NA	TGCAGCGTTGAGATAAACTACAATGAGCAGTTCTTC	CSVEINYNEQFF
TRBV5-1	TRBJ1-1	NA	many	TGCGCCAGCAGCCTGACAGGCCCCCGGGACACTGAAGCTTTCTTT	CASSLTGPRDTEAFF
TRBV6-2/TRBV6-3	TRBJ2-3	TRBD1	few	TGTGCCAGCAGTTGGACAGGGGGGGATACGCAGTATTTT	CASSWTGGDTQYF
TRBV7-2	TRBJ2-7	NA	many	TGTGCCAGCAGCTTAGCGAGGACTCTATACGAGCAGTACTTC	CASSLARTLYEQYF
TRBV7-2	TRBJ2-7	TRBD2	few	TGTGCCAGCAGCTTAGGTCTTAGCGGGGCCTACGAGCAGTACTTC	CASSLGLSGAYEQYF
TRBV10-3	TRBJ2-7	TRBD1	NA	TGTGCCATCAGTCTGGACAGGTCCTACGAGCAGTACTTC	CAISLDRSYEQYF
TRBV29-1	TRBJ2-7	TRBD1	many	TGCAGCGTTGAAGATTTCGGGACAGGGGGCTCCTACGAGCAGTACTTC	CSVEDFGTGGSYEQYF